Presented here are 4 T cell receptor beta chains from one specimen sequenced in a study of cytomegalovirus exposure and HLA in healthy donors. In the PCR, 60 Vbeta and 13 Jbeta primers were used. Data came from immunoSEQ multiplex PCR; TCRdb stores just in-frame clones and leaves some out. The table has about 110,000 clones, 71% seen once; the top ten hold 2.5% to 3.5%. The sequenced material came from PBMCs. The receptors derive from a female donor in good health and CMV-seronegative.

This clone was seen only a few times. V usage is TRBV18 and J usage is TRBJ2-7; D is possibly TRBD1 (6 bases). CDR3 length equals 14 residues. The V and J ends lost 3 bases and 1 base respectively, with 10 bases between them. Germline CDR1 reads KGHSH; CDR2 reads LQKENI. The CDR3 bases are TGTGCCAGCTCACCCCGGACAGATTCCTACGAGCAGTACTTC. Its translation: CASSPRTDSYEQYF. The variable domain in full, with the rest retrieved from reference TRBV18 and TRBJ2-7, is NAGVMQNPRHLVRRRGQEARLRCSPMKGHSHVYWYRQLPEEGLKFMVYLQKENIIDESGMPKERFSAEFPKEGPSILRIQQVVRGDSAAYFCASSPRTDSYEQYFGPGTRLTVT.

The CDR3 region is CASGNRGSTGELFF. The CDR3 DNA sequence: TGTGCCAGCGGGAACAGGGGGTCCACCGGGGAGCTGTTTTTT. The rearrangement links TRBV27 to TRBJ2-2; 8 bases match TRBD1. This CDR3 has 14 amino acids. After removal of 8 bases from V and 4 bases from J, the junction contained 6 bases not matched to a gene. From germline, CDR1 is MNHEY and CDR2 SMNVEV (reference sequence).

The V and J genes are TRBV7-2 and TRBJ2-1, with 10 bases that match TRBD2. The germline gives CDR1 SGHTA, CDR2 FQGNSA. There are 12 residues in the CDR3. V shed 4 bases and J 12 bases; nucleotides not matched to a gene: 3. CDR3 sequence: CASSSSGSGQFF. CDR3 coding DNA: TGTGCCAGCAGCTCTAGCGGGAGTGGGCAGTTCTTC.

The gene calls are TRBV6-1 and TRBJ1-4, with D unresolved. The CDR3 runs 16 residues. Germline assignment: CDR1 MNHNS and CDR2 SASEGT. Trimming stripped 2 bases from V and 0 bases from J, with 10 bases between. The CDR3 sequence is CASSESGVATNEKLFF. For the CDR3, the DNA is TGTGCCAGCAGTGAATCCGGGGTAGCAACTAATGAAAAACTGTTTTTT.